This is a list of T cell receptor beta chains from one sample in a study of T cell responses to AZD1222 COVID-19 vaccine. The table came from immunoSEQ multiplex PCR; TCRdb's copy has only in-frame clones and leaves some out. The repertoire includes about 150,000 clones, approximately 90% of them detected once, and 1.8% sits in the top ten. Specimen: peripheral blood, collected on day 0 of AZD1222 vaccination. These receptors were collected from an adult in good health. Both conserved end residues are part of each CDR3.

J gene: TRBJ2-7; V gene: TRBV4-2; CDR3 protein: CASSQDGLAGGRASYEQYF
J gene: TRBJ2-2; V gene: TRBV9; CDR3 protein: CASSTGWGAFPAGELFF
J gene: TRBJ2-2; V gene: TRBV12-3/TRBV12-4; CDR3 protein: CASSLLETGELFF
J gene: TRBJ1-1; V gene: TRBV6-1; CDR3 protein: CASSEFTENTEAFF
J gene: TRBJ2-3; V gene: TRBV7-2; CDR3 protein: CASSLEGRYGGRRTDTQYF
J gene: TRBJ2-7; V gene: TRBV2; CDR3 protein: CASSVFGPTKQYF
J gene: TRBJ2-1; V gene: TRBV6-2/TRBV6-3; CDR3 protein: CASSSDPRRGTSGYYNEQFF
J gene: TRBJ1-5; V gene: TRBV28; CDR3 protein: CASSLWGSNQPQHF
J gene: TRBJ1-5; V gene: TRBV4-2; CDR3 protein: CASSQALADQPQHF
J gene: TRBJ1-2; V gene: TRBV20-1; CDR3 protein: CSASKPPMGGYTF
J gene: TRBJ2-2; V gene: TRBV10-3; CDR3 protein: CAISGYGNTGELFF
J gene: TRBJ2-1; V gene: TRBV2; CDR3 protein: CASSSPPSGSYNEQFF
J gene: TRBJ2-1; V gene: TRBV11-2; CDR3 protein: CASSLGEGFIYEQFF
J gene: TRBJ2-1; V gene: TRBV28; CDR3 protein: CASSLAGLGGNEQFF
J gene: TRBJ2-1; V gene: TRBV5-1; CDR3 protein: CASSLEGLMYPNEQFF
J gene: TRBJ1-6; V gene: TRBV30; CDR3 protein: CAWRKPGTGPSPLHF
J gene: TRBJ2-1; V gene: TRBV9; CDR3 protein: CASSVDRDEQFF
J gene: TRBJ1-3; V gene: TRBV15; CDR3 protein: CATSRGPSGIRVNTIYF
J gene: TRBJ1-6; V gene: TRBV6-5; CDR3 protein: CASSSLAGVYNSPLHF
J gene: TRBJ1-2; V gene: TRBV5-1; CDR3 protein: CASSSWTGPNYGYTF
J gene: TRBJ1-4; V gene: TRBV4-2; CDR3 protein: CASSQADSKKLFF
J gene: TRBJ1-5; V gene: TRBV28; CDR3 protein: CASSYTRGRNWGQPQHF
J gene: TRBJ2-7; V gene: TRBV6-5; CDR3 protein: CASSYSLGQTTYEQYF
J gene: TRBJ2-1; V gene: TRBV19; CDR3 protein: CASSIRPGLGSSYNEQFF
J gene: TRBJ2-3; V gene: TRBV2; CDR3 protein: CASSRGPTDTQYF
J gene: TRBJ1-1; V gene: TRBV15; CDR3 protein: CATSRDRDRGLWMNTEAFF
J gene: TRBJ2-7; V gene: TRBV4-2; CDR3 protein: CASSQEFGQGGYEQYF
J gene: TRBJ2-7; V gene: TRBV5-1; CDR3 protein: CASSPGLEMAVYEQYF
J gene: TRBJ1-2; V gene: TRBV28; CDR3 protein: CASRGAGPRRNGYTF
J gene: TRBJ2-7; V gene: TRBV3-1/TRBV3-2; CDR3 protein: CASSPLYEQYF
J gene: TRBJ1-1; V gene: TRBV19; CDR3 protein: CASSIQGVNTEAFF
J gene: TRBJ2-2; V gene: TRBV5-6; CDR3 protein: CASSWSGRGRTGELFF
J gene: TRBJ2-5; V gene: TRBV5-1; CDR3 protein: CASSLSGTGVMEETQYF
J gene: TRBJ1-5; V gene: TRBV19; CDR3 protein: CASSIGTSNQPQHF
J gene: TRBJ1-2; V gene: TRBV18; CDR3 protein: CASSPDQRNYGYTF
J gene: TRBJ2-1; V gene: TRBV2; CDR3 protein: CASTQAGGTYNEQFF
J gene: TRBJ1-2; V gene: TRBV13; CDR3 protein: CASSHLRSGQENYGYTF